These T cell receptor beta chains were read from a single sample in a study of shared clonotypes between healthy human individuals. Data came from immunoSEQ multiplex PCR; TCRdb stores just in-frame clones and leaves some out. This sample has 2 million to 3 million clones, with more than 90% found just once. Sample: naive CD4+ T cells sorted from blood. These receptor sequences come from a man aged 18 to 30 in good health. CDR3s include the opening cysteine and the closing phenylalanine or tryptophan. Each record gives: V gene, clone size, CDR3 length, J gene, D gene, CDR3 DNA, CDR3 protein. The D gene is left open where the match is weak. For some rows the clone size is stated as once, few or many, or as a class when expanded; others skip it.

>TRBV10-3|.|13|TRBJ2-3|.
TGTGCCATCAACGAGGGGCAGCAAGGTACGCAGTATTTT
CAINEGQQGTQYF
>TRBV7-8|.|16|TRBJ2-2|TRBD2
TGTGCCAGCAGCCTACTAGCGGGAGCGAACACCGGAGAGCTGTTTTTT
CASSLLAGANTGELFF
>TRBV19|.|14|TRBJ2-7|.
TGTGCCAGTAGTCCGTGGACAAACCGGGGCGAGCAGTACTTC
CASSPWTNRGEQYF
>TRBV12-5|.|14|TRBJ1-2|.
TGTGCTAGTGGTTTGGCCTCCGTGGGGGATGGCTACACCTTC
CASGLASVGDGYTF
>TRBV6-5|.|13|TRBJ2-5|.
TGTGCCAGCAGCCCCAGGGAAAGGGAGACCCAGTACTTC
CASSPRERETQYF
>TRBV18|.|15|TRBJ2-7|TRBD1
TGTGCCAGCTCACCCATGACAGGGGCGAACTACGAGCAGTACTTC
CASSPMTGANYEQYF
>TRBV4-1|.|16|TRBJ1-2|.
TGCGCCAGCAGACAGAGCATGGTTGATACTAACTATGGCTACACCTTC
CASRQSMVDTNYGYTF
>TRBV10-3|.|16|TRBJ2-7|.
TGTGCCATCAGTGAGGCCCAACAGGGATCCTCCTACGAGCAGTACTTC
CAISEAQQGSSYEQYF
>TRBV5-1|.|13|TRBJ2-4|.
TGCGCCAGCAGTACCGGGACGATAAACATTCAGTACTTC
CASSTGTINIQYF
>TRBV7-2|once|15|TRBJ1-2|TRBD1
TGTGCCAGCAGCTCCGGGACAGTGACTAACTATGGCTACACCTTC
CASSSGTVTNYGYTF
>TRBV6-5|.|15|TRBJ2-7|TRBD2
TGTGCCAGCAGGAGCCTAGCGGGCAGCTCCTACGAGCAGTACTTC
CASRSLAGSSYEQYF
>TRBV6-5|.|15|TRBJ1-2|.
TGTGCCAGCAGTTGGGGGGTACCGGGAAACTATGGCTACACCTTC
CASSWGVPGNYGYTF
>TRBV4-1|.|13|TRBJ2-5|.
TGCGCCAGCAGCCAAGGCCTCCAAGAGACCCAGTACTTC
CASSQGLQETQYF
>TRBV30|.|13|TRBJ2-5|.
TGTGCCTGGAGTGCCGTTGCCCAAGAGACCCAGTACTTC
CAWSAVAQETQYF
>TRBV2|.|15|TRBJ2-7|.
TGTGCCAGCAACCCGGGGGTGGTCTTAGGCTACGAGCAGTACTTC
CASNPGVVLGYEQYF
>TRBV6-5|.|14|TRBJ1-2|.
TGTGCCAGCAGTTCAGGACCGTCTAACTATGGCTACACCTTC
CASSSGPSNYGYTF
>TRBV11-2|.|16|TRBJ2-5|TRBD2
TGTGCCAGCAGTCCCGGACTAGCGGGTTTCCAAGAGACCCAGTACTTC
CASSPGLAGFQETQYF
>TRBV30|.|15|TRBJ2-5|.
TGTGCCTGGAGTATCGGGAGAGGGTTCCAAGAGACCCAGTACTTC
CAWSIGRGFQETQYF
>TRBV30|.|18|TRBJ1-5|.
TGTGCCTGGAGTGTAGCCGGTTTTGGTTCGGCAGCTAATCAGCCCCAGCATTTT
CAWSVAGFGSAANQPQHF
>TRBV2|few|15|TRBJ1-5|.
TGTGCCAGCAGTGATCGGACAGTGGGGCATGTGCCCCAGCATTTT
CASSDRTVGHVPQHF
>TRBV19|.|16|TRBJ1-1|TRBD1
TGTGCCAGTACCCGGTCAGGGGGCTCGTTGAACACTGAAGCTTTCTTT
CASTRSGGSLNTEAFF
>TRBV19|.|12|TRBJ1-1|.
TGTGCCAGTAGTATCTGGGACGGCGAAGCTTTCTTT
CASSIWDGEAFF
>TRBV6-1|.|13|TRBJ1-3|.
TGTGCCAGCGTCTGGGGCTCTGGAAACACCATATATTTT
CASVWGSGNTIYF
>TRBV9|.|15|TRBJ1-3|.
TGTGCCAGCAGCGTAGGACAAGGGGAAGGAAACACCATATATTTT
CASSVGQGEGNTIYF
>TRBV7-3|.|14|TRBJ1-1|TRBD1
TGTGCCAGCAGGTCCGGGACAGCGAACACTGAAGCTTTCTTT
CASRSGTANTEAFF
>TRBV9|once|14|TRBJ1-6|.
TGTGCCAGCAGCGTAGCAGGGGAGAATTCACCCCTCCACTTT
CASSVAGENSPLHF
>TRBV5-1|.|13|TRBJ2-1|.
TGCGCCAGCAGCTTAGAGGGAGGCAATGAGCAGTTCTTC
CASSLEGGNEQFF
>TRBV6-5|.|14|TRBJ1-5|TRBD1
TGTGCCAGCAGGGCCGGGACAGGTAATCAGCCCCAGCATTTT
CASRAGTGNQPQHF
>TRBV5-1|.|16|TRBJ2-7|TRBD1
TGCGCCAGCAGCTTGGAAGCCGGACAGGGGCGCTACGAGCAGTACTTC
CASSLEAGQGRYEQYF
>TRBV7-6|.|15|TRBJ2-7|TRBD2
TGTGCCAGCAGTGGGACTAGCGGGATGGGCGGCGAGCAGTACTTC
CASSGTSGMGGEQYF
>TRBV9|.|13|TRBJ1-2|.
TGTGCCAGCAGCGCCGGGGTTAACTATGGCTACACCTTC
CASSAGVNYGYTF
>TRBV30|.|12|TRBJ1-1|.
TGTGCCTGGAGTGGGGGGGAACCTGAAGCTTTCTTT
CAWSGGEPEAFF
>TRBV6-1|.|13|TRBJ1-6|.
TGTGCCAGCAGTGTGCAGGGGAATTCACCCCTCCACTTT
CASSVQGNSPLHF
>TRBV6-1|.|15|TRBJ2-3|.
TGTGCCAGCAGCCTTCAGGCTGCGGGCACAGATACGCAGTATTTT
CASSLQAAGTDTQYF
>TRBV5-6|.|13|TRBJ2-7|.
TGTGCCAGCAGCTTGCCCGGACAGAGAGAGCAGTACTTC
CASSLPGQREQYF
>TRBV19|.|12|TRBJ1-1|.
TGTGCCAGTAGTCCTACCTCGGGGCAAGCTTTCTTT
CASSPTSGQAFF
>TRBV15|.|12|TRBJ2-5|.
TGTGCCACCAGTCCAGGGATGGAGACCCAGTACTTC
CATSPGMETQYF
>TRBV6-5|.|13|TRBJ1-5|.
TGTGCCAGCAGGGCGTCGTGGAATCAGCCCCAGCATTTT
CASRASWNQPQHF
>TRBV6-6|.|14|TRBJ2-1|TRBD1
TGTGCCAGCAGTTACGGGGCAGGGGGCTATGAGCAGTTCTTC
CASSYGAGGYEQFF
>TRBV5-1|once|16|TRBJ2-5|.
TGCGCCAGCAGCCGCATGCCTCTGGCGCTCCAAGAGACCCAGTACTTC
CASSRMPLALQETQYF
>TRBV28|.|14|TRBJ2-1|.
TGTGCCAGCAGCCCTGCCGGGGTAGACAATGAGCAGTTCTTC
CASSPAGVDNEQFF
>TRBV19|.|15|TRBJ2-3|.
TGTGCCAGTAGTTTAGGAGACACCCTCACAGATACGCAGTATTTT
CASSLGDTLTDTQYF
>TRBV5-4|.|14|TRBJ1-1|TRBD1
TGTGCCAGCAGCCCTACAGGGGCAGAAACTGAAGCTTTCTTT
CASSPTGAETEAFF
>TRBV7-6|.|16|TRBJ2-3|.
TGTGCCAGCAGCCGGGGGGCGGGGGAAAGCACAGATACGCAGTATTTT
CASSRGAGESTDTQYF
>TRBV6-5|.|12|TRBJ2-2|.
TGTGCCAGCAGGCATTGGGCTGGGGAGCTGTTTTTT
CASRHWAGELFF
>TRBV30|.|15|TRBJ1-4|.
TGTGCCTGGAGTGGACAGAGAGCAACTAATGAAAAACTGTTTTTT
CAWSGQRATNEKLFF
>TRBV6-5|few|15|TRBJ2-7|TRBD1
TGTGCCAGCAGACGTGGGGACAGGAGGGACTACGAGCAGTACTTC
CASRRGDRRDYEQYF
>TRBV2|.|16|TRBJ2-3|TRBD1
TGTGCCAGCAGTTCTTCCGGGACAGCAAACACAGATACGCAGTATTTT
CASSSSGTANTDTQYF
>TRBV30|.|15|TRBJ1-2|.
TGTGCCTGGCGTCGACCCGGGACGTACAACTATGGCTACACCTTC
CAWRRPGTYNYGYTF
>TRBV6-5|once|13|TRBJ2-7|.
TGTGCCAGCAGCCCCGACCCTAACTACGAGCAGTACTTC
CASSPDPNYEQYF
>TRBV11-1|.|19|TRBJ2-6|.
TGTGCCAGCAGCCAATACGGGGCAGGGTTAGGCTCTGGGGCCAACGTCCTGACTTTC
CASSQYGAGLGSGANVLTF
>TRBV7-6|.|14|TRBJ2-3|.
TGTGCCAGCAGCTTAGAGCCTCTCGGGGATACGCAGTATTTT
CASSLEPLGDTQYF
>TRBV11-2|.|13|TRBJ2-5|.
TGTGCCAGCAGCTTCGGCAGCCAAGAGACCCAGTACTTC
CASSFGSQETQYF